A single sample gave rise to the 6 T cell receptor beta chains below, sequenced in a study of T cells in Graves' hyperthyroidism and ophthalmopathy. The CDR3 regions of TCR beta were amplified from RNA transcripts. HTBI primers were the set used in a first-round RT-PCR of the TCR CDR3. TCRdb ran MiXCR on the multiplex PCR reads and lists one entry per CDR3 protein. This table has about 550,000 distinct CDR3 sequences, roughly 20% appearing once. The source material was blood. The receptors shown here come from a man between 18 and 29 years old with Graves' hyperthyroidism.

This clonotype was seen ten or more times. The chain recombines TRBV27 with TRBJ1-5; D possibly corresponds to TRBD1 (6 bases). Trimming took 7 bases from V and 5 from J, leaving 15 bases between them. This CDR3 has 14 amino acids. The V gene's germline CDR1 is MNHEY and CDR2 SMNVEV (reference sequence). CDR3 sequence reads: CASTLKGGHQPQHF. The CDR3 DNA is TGTGCCAGCACCTTGAAGGGGGGTCATCAGCCCCAGCATTTT.

This clonotype was counted many times. The rearrangement links TRBV29-1 to TRBJ2-7; D is unresolved. The CDR3 totals 15 residues. Germline V gives CDR1 SQVTM, CDR2 ANQGSEA. V was clipped by 0 bases and J by 4 bases, with 16 bases between them. The CDR3 loop is CSVEETVIPPYEQYF. The CDR3 region has the DNA TGCAGCGTTGAAGAGACCGTCATCCCCCCTTACGAGCAGTACTTC.

This clonotype was detected ten times or more. This rearrangement joins TRBV20-1 to TRBJ1-5; D may be TRBD1 (6 bases). The germline gives CDR1 DFQATT, CDR2 SNEGSKA (reference sequence). This CDR3 is built from 15 residues. V shed 1 base and J shed 0 bases, with 10 bases lying between them. The CDR3 sequence: CSARGTGNSNQPQHF. The CDR3 region has the DNA TGCAGTGCTAGAGGTACAGGGAATAGCAATCAGCCCCAGCATTTT.

This clonotype was counted a few times. The rearrangement uses TRBV2 and TRBJ1-5; 9 nucleotides align to TRBD1. The CDR3 extends over 17 amino acids. Germline loops: CDR1 SNHLY, CDR2 FYNNEI. The J segment lost 2 bases and the V segment lost 6 bases, leaving 11 bases of the junction unmatched. The CDR3 DNA is TGTGCCAGCAGCCCACAGGGGGCATTCTCAGGCAATCAGCCCCAGCATTTT. Its translation: CASSPQGAFSGNQPQHF.

Notes on this clonotype: This CDR3 fails to terminate in the conserved phenylalanine or tryptophan, so it likely reflects a read error. This chain uses TRBV6-5 with TRBJ2-7; D unclear. Germline CDR1 and CDR2: MNHEY and SVGAGI. V dropped 4 bases and J dropped 7 bases, with 17 bases sitting between them. The CDR3 spans 14 residues. CDR3 residues: CASSFAWSSSEQYS. CDR3 DNA: TGTGCCAGCAGTTTCGCGTGGAGCTCGTCTGAGCAGTACTCC.

This clonotype was detected a few times. The rearrangement joins TRBV6-2 or TRBV6-3 to TRBJ1-1; no definite D call. V was cut by 2 bases and J by 5 bases, with 9 bases left in between. Germline V gene sequence: CDR1 MNHEY, CDR2 SVGEGT. CDR3 length: 13 amino acids. The DNA for the CDR3 is TGTGCCAGCAGTTACGGGATAAGAACTGAAGCTTTCTTT. Translated, it gives CASSYGIRTEAFF.